This T cell receptor beta chain was obtained from a study of Ad26.COV2.S vaccination and SARS-CoV-2 variants. Study-level information: Vaccine-arm donor from the placebo-controlled COV1001 Ad26.COV2.S trial.

V trimming: 3 bases; J trimming: 5 bases; junction bases outside the gene matches: 13. CDR1 is SQVTM and CDR2 is ANQGSEA in the germline V gene. The CDR3 is 17 amino acids. Profiling relied on immunoSEQ multiplex PCR, and the TCRdb table lists in-frame clones only, not all of them. Among about 410,000 clones, approximately 89% were seen once, and the ten largest hold 1.9%. Documented treatment: roughly 19 received Ad26.COV2.S at low or high dose, single or two shots; about 5 received placebo; per-sample allocation not given. Specimens were obtained on day 63 following the first vaccine or placebo injection.

The source of this sequence is a person aged 18 to 59 who received the Ad26.COV2.S COVID-19 vaccine or a placebo. The chain employs TRBV29-1 and TRBJ2-1, with 10 bases aligning to TRBD2. Material: peripheral blood, obtained in a trial of Ad26.COV2.S vaccine versus placebo. CDR3 amino acids: CSVDWLAGVGGNNEQFF. As DNA, the CDR3 is TGCAGCGTTGACTGGCTAGCGGGAGTAGGTGGGAACAATGAGCAGTTCTTC.